This is a list of T cell receptor delta chains from one sample in a study of Vδ1+ human thymocytes. TCRdb re-processed the multiplex PCR reads via CATT. The table lists roughly 25,000 delta-chain clones, approximately 32% of them singletons. Sequencing used Vdelta1+ gamma-delta thymocytes from the thymus. Receptors originate from a boy under two years old who had congenital heart surgery. The CDR3 runs from the conserved cysteine through the conserved F or W. Each record gives: clone size, J gene, V gene, D gene, CDR3 protein, CDR3 DNA. The D gene is left open where the match is weak. Not every row has a clone size; where given, it reads once, few, many or a size class.

clone_size: few; j_call: TRDJ1; v_call: TRDV1; d_call: -; cdr3_aa: CALGELPSYLLYTDKLIF; cdr3_nt: TGTGCTCTTGGGGAACTTCCATCGTACTTACTTTACACCGATAAACTCATCTTT
clone_size: -; j_call: TRDJ1; v_call: TRDV1; d_call: TRDD3; cdr3_aa: CALGEPYPPTGGSDKLIF; cdr3_nt: TGTGCTCTTGGGGAACCATACCCTCCTACTGGGGGATCAGATAAACTCATCTTT
clone_size: few; j_call: TRDJ1; v_call: TRDV1; d_call: TRDD3; cdr3_aa: CALGEYWGSDKLIF; cdr3_nt: TGTGCTCTTGGGGAGTACTGGGGGTCCGATAAACTCATCTTT
clone_size: -; j_call: TRDJ1; v_call: TRDV1; d_call: -; cdr3_aa: CALGELNIPRRTDKLIF; cdr3_nt: TGTGCTCTTGGGGAACTGAATATCCCTCGACGGACCGATAAACTCATCTTT
clone_size: -; j_call: TRDJ1; v_call: TRDV1; d_call: TRDD3; cdr3_aa: CALGEPHLGDTPYTDKLIF; cdr3_nt: TGTGCTCTTGGGGAACCACACTTGGGGGATACCCCGTACACCGATAAACTCATCTTT
clone_size: medium-sized; j_call: TRDJ1; v_call: TRDV1; d_call: -; cdr3_aa: CALGELWSTGYTDKLIF; cdr3_nt: TGTGCTCTTGGGGAACTCTGGAGTACTGGATACACCGATAAACTCATCTTT
clone_size: few; j_call: TRDJ1; v_call: TRDV1; d_call: TRDD3; cdr3_aa: CALGEPSCGGYAEGNGTDKLIF; cdr3_nt: TGTGCTCTTGGGGAACCTTCTTGTGGGGGATACGCGGAGGGAAATGGCACCGATAAACTCATCTTT
clone_size: -; j_call: TRDJ1; v_call: TRDV1; d_call: TRDD3; cdr3_aa: CALGECLPNLPGGYGPRDYTDKLIF; cdr3_nt: TGTGCTCTTGGGGAATGCCTCCCAAACCTACCTGGGGGATACGGCCCTAGAGATTACACCGATAAACTCATCTTT
clone_size: medium-sized; j_call: TRDJ1; v_call: TRDV1; d_call: TRDD3; cdr3_aa: CALGTLGPTPGGWGIPDKLIF; cdr3_nt: TGTGCTCTTGGGACGTTGGGTCCTACTCCAGGAGGCTGGGGGATACCCGATAAACTCATCTTT
clone_size: -; j_call: TRDJ1; v_call: TRDV1; d_call: -; cdr3_aa: CALGELILLSMADKLIF; cdr3_nt: TGTGCTCTTGGGGAACTCATCCTGCTCTCGATGGCCGATAAACTCATCTTT
clone_size: few; j_call: TRDJ1; v_call: TRDV1; d_call: -; cdr3_aa: CALGVRGETSLFTDKLIF; cdr3_nt: TGTGCTCTTGGGGTAAGAGGGGAGACATCCTTATTCACCGATAAACTCATCTTT
clone_size: once; j_call: TRDJ1; v_call: TRDV1; d_call: -; cdr3_aa: CAQSRTWRPYLNKLIF; cdr3_nt: TGTGCTCAATCTAGAACCTGGAGGCCTTACCTAAATAAACTCATCTTT
clone_size: -; j_call: TRDJ1; v_call: TRDV1; d_call: -; cdr3_aa: CALGEPTPHFPSLYTDKLIF; cdr3_nt: TGTGCTCTTGGGGAGCCGACCCCCCACTTCCCGAGTCTCTACACCGATAAACTCATCTTT
clone_size: -; j_call: TRDJ3; v_call: TRDV2; d_call: TRDD3; cdr3_aa: CACASELGDLRSSWDTRQMFF; cdr3_nt: TGTGCCTGTGCCTCGGAACTGGGGGATCTACGTAGTTCCTGGGACACCCGACAGATGTTTTTC
clone_size: few; j_call: TRDJ1; v_call: TRDV1; d_call: TRDD3; cdr3_aa: CALGEGYRVVPTLYWGMYTDKLIF; cdr3_nt: TGTGCTCTTGGGGAAGGGTACCGCGTTGTTCCTACATTGTACTGGGGGATGTACACCGATAAACTCATCTTT
clone_size: few; j_call: TRDJ1; v_call: TRDV1; d_call: -; cdr3_aa: CALGEGPRPIITRGSYTDKLIF; cdr3_nt: TGTGCTCTTGGGGAAGGCCCTCGCCCAATCATTACTAGGGGCTCGTACACCGATAAACTCATCTTT
clone_size: -; j_call: TRDJ1; v_call: TRDV1; d_call: -; cdr3_aa: CALGEHGRLGDFTDKLIF; cdr3_nt: TGTGCTCTTGGGGAACACGGGAGACTGGGAGACTTCACCGATAAACTCATCTTT
clone_size: few; j_call: TRDJ1; v_call: TRDV1; d_call: TRDD3; cdr3_aa: CALGPLPGIRSSTDKLIF; cdr3_nt: TGTGCTCTTGGGCCCCTCCCGGGGATACGATCATCCACCGATAAACTCATCTTT
clone_size: few; j_call: TRDJ1; v_call: TRDV1; d_call: -; cdr3_aa: CALSQGSYTDKLIF; cdr3_nt: TGTGCTCTATCCCAGGGATCGTACACCGATAAACTCATCTTT
clone_size: -; j_call: TRDJ1; v_call: TRDV1; d_call: TRDD3; cdr3_aa: CALGETGIGLWKLIF; cdr3_nt: TGTGCTCTTGGGGAAACGGGGATAGGACTGTGGAAACTCATCTTT
clone_size: -; j_call: TRDJ1; v_call: TRDV1; d_call: -; cdr3_aa: CALGEPLSSTITDKLIF; cdr3_nt: TGTGCTCTTGGGGAGCCTCTTTCTTCTACTATCACCGATAAACTCATCTTT
clone_size: -; j_call: TRDJ1; v_call: TRDV1; d_call: TRDD3; cdr3_aa: CALGELKDPCQGPRLGGYYTDKLIF; cdr3_nt: TGTGCTCTTGGGGAACTTAAGGACCCATGTCAGGGTCCTAGACTGGGGGGCTACTACACCGATAAACTCATCTTT
clone_size: -; j_call: TRDJ1; v_call: TRDV1; d_call: -; cdr3_aa: CALGELTPSRQYTDKLIF; cdr3_nt: TGTGCTCTTGGGGAACTAACCCCCTCGAGACAGTACACCGATAAACTCATCTTT